This T cell receptor (beta chain) was recovered during a study of blood T cells in healthy people across ages. General study findings and limits: Not knowing donor CMV status may have confounded expanded clonotype changes. Diversity estimates from one million T cells were considered underestimates. Per million T cells, TCR beta diversity dropped about linearly as age rose.

Together with a sample-barcoded 5' primer, a J-beta primer mix was included in a second PCR lasting about 6 to 11 cycles. TCRdb reprocessed the 5' RACE reads via MiXCR and lists one record per CDR3 protein. The sample comprises about 1.4 million distinct CDR3 sequences, around 59% of which are singletons, and more than 6% rests with the top ten. On this clonotype: Its antigen is not known.

The V gene lost 2 bases and the J gene lost 4 bases, with 14 bases spanning the gap. This CDR3 comprises 15 residues. Approximately 10 milliliters was the volume of peripheral blood drawn from each donor. This receptor was obtained from a man younger than 35 in good health. The chain couples TRBV12-3 or TRBV12-4 to TRBJ1-2; D remains unclear. The sequenced sample was blood. The CDR3 sequence: CASSLQLGSTYGYTF. For the CDR3, the DNA is TGTGCCAGCAGTTTACAACTAGGCAGTACCTATGGCTACACCTTC.